The clone carrying this T cell receptor beta chain has just a few counts. Method: immunoSEQ multiplex PCR; TCRdb's copy keeps in-frame clones and lacks some. The table shows hundreds of thousands of clones, with around 90% occurring only once. All enrollees were roughly 18 to 89 years old and from fewer than 30 US areas. The sample belongs to a study of blood T cell repertoires in COVID-19. CDR3 length: 15 residues. Germline-derived CDR1 and CDR2 are MGHRA and YSYEKL. V dropped 0 bases and J dropped 2 bases, with 9 bases sitting between them. This receptor was obtained from a woman in her thirties or forties with acute COVID-19. The chain employs TRBV4-1 and TRBJ2-3; possibly TRBD1 for D (5 bases). Sequencing used PBMCs or T cells enriched from blood (not recorded which). CDR3 in DNA: TGCGCCAGCAGCCAAGATATCAGGGTCACAGATACGCAGTATTTT. This translates into CASSQDIRVTDTQYF.